The clone carrying this TCR beta chain was detected once. Method: immunoSEQ multiplex PCR; TCRdb's copy keeps in-frame clones and lacks some. In the table there are more than 9,000 clones, about 90% of which are singletons. The sample belongs to a study of blood T cell dynamics during melanoma immunotherapy. Trimming at V came to 3 bases and at J to 7 bases, leaving 9 bases not matched to a gene. Germline V gene data show CDR1 as KGHSH and CDR2 as LQKENI. The CDR3 contains 15 residues. As for time point: week 3, after first cycle of checkpoint inhibitor. Source: blood, taken from a patient treated with checkpoint blockade. The chain joins TRBV18 to TRBJ2-1; TRBD1 agrees at 7 bases. The source of this sequence is a human donor with melanoma. The CDR3 DNA follows: TGTGCCAGCTCACCTCGACAGGGTTCAAAGAATGAGCAGTTCTTC. It is translated as CASSPRQGSKNEQFF.